These 7 T cell receptor beta chains came from one sample sequenced in a study of T cell clonality in common variable immunodeficiency. The assay was immunoSEQ multiplex PCR, and TCRdb's table has in-frame clones only and misses some. Listed for the sample are 40,000 to 45,000 clones, none seen a single time. The sample was peripheral blood mononuclear cells. The receptor source for this set is a person aged 18-69 years in good health.

This clone has more than one count but fewer than ten. Read data end 3 residues before the CDR3 end; the end is taken from the germline J gene. The chain uses TRBV7-9 and TRBJ2-5; possible D gene TRBD1, 6 bases. The CDR3 runs to 12 residues. Germline V gene data show CDR1 as SEHNR and CDR2 as FQNEAQ (reference sequence). Trimming took 5 bases from V and 5 from J, leaving 9 bases between them. The CDR3 DNA, read in part, is TGTGCCAGCAGCGGGGGCCGGGAGACC. Protein product: CASSGGRET. The full CDR3 is CASSGGRETQYF.

Remarks on this clone: Read data end 3 residues before the CDR3 end; the end is taken from the germline J gene. This sequence joins TRBV2 and TRBJ1-2, with D possibly TRBD1 on 5 matching bases. In germline, CDR1 is SNHLY, CDR2 FYNNEI. The CDR3 is made up of 10 amino acids. The CDR3 spells CGITGNGYTF. The CDR3 bases that were read are TGTGGGATCACAGGAAATGGC. The full variable domain, rest sourced from reference TRBV2 and TRBJ1-2, is EPEVTQTPSHQVTQMGQEVILRCVPISNHLYFYWYRQILGQKVEFLVSFYNNEISEKSEIFDDQFSVERPDGSNFTLKIRSTKLEDSAMYFCGITGNGYTFGSGTRLTVV.

This clone was picked up many times. The read terminates 3 residues before the CDR3 end, so the remaining end is supplied by the germline J gene. The chain has TRBV10-3 and TRBJ2-1, with 8 bases lining up with TRBD1. CDR1 ENHRY and CDR2 SYGVKD come from the germline V gene. V shed 6 bases, J shed 3 bases, and the junction held 1 base outside the gene matches. CDR3 length equals 13 residues. This chain's CDR3 is CAIRTGGYNEQFF. The covered CDR3 bases are TGTGCCATCAGAACAGGGGGCTACAATGAG.

This clone showed up many times. The CDR3 end is not reached by the read, which stops 3 residues before it; the germline J gene fills it in. This chain connects TRBV19 to TRBJ1-2, with D unclear. This CDR3 has 14 residues. V shed 2 bases and J shed 6 bases, with 13 bases lying between them. Germline CDR1 and CDR2: LNHDA and SQIVND (reference sequence). CDR3 DNA (partial): TGTGCCAGTAGTATATTGGAGGGTTGGAATGGC. Translated, it gives CASSILEGWNG. The full CDR3 sequence reads CASSILEGWNGYTF.

This clone was seen at least ten times. The read gets to within 3 residues of the CDR3 end, and the germline J gene fills in the rest. The gene calls are TRBV6-1 and TRBJ2-1, with TRBD1 matching over 7 bases. The ends lost 3 bases at V and 9 bases at J; junction bases unmatched: 11. Germline CDR1 is MNHNS and CDR2 is SASEGT. CDR3 size: 15 residues. Incomplete CDR3 DNA: TGTGCCAGCAGTGACGTCGACAGGGTGTCTATTGAG. It encodes CASSDVDRVSIE. The complete CDR3 sequence is CASSDVDRVSIEQFF.

As to this clone: From the germline J gene comes the end of the CDR3, since the read stops 3 residues before it. The chain couples TRBV2 to TRBJ1-6, with 7 nucleotides matching TRBD1. There are 15 residues in the CDR3. Looked up from germline, CDR1 is SNHLY and CDR2 is FYNNEI. With V trimmed by 3 bases and J by 9 bases, 8 bases remained unmatched. CDR3 sequence: CASSEADRDTSPLHF. The CDR3 bases that were read are TGTGCCAGCAGTGAGGCAGACAGGGATACTTCACCC.

This clone appeared many times. The read finishes 3 residues shy of the CDR3 end, and the germline J gene is used to complete it. The rearrangement links TRBV11-2 to TRBJ1-1; D is unclear. Germline CDR1 is SGHAT and CDR2 is FQNNGV. The CDR3 is 14 amino acids. V lost 0 bases to trimming and J lost 4 bases, with 9 bases between them. The CDR3 sequence: CASSLDRAGTEAFF. The sequenced CDR3 bases are TGTGCCAGCAGCTTAGATCGGGCGGGCACTGAA.